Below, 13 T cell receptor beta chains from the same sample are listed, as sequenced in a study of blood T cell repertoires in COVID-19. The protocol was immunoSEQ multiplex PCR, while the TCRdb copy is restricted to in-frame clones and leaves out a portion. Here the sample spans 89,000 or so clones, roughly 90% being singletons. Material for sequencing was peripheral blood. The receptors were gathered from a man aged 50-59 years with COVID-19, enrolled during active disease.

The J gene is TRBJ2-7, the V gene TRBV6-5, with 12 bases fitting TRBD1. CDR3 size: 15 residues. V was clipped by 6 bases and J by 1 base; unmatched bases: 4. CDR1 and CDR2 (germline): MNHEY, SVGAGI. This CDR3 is CASSRGQGASYEQYF. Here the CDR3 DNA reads TGTGCCAGCAGCCGGGGACAGGGGGCTTCCTACGAGCAGTACTTC.

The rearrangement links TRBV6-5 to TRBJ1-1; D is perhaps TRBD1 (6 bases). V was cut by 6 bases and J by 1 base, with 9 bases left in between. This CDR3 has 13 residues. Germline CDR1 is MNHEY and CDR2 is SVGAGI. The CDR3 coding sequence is TGTGCCAGCAGAAAAGGGGGGAACACTGAAGCTTTCTTT. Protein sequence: CASRKGGNTEAFF.

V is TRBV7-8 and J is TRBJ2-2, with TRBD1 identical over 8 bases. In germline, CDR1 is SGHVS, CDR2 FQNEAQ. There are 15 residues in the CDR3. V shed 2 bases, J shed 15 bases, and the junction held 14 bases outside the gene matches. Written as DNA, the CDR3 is TGTGCCAGCAGCTTAAACAGGGGGGAGGACAAGATGGTGTTTTTT. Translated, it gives CASSLNRGEDKMVFF.

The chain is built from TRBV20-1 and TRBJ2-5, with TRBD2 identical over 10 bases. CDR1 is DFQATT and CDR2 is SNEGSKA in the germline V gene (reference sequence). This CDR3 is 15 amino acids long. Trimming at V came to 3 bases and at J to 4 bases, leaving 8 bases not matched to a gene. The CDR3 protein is CSASWLAGVAETQYF. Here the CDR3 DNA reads TGCAGTGCTAGTTGGCTAGCGGGGGTGGCAGAGACCCAGTACTTC.

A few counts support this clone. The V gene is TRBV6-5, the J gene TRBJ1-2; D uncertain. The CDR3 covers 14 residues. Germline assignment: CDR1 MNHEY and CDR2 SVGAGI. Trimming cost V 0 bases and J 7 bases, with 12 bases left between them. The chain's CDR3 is CASSYSPAVVGYTF. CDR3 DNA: TGTGCCAGCAGTTACTCCCCGGCGGTGGTTGGCTACACCTTC.

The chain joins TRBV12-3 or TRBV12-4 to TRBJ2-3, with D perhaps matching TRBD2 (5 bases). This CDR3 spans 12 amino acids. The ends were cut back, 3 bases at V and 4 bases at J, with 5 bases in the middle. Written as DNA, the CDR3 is TGTGCCAGCAGTTTCGGGGCAGATACGCAGTATTTT. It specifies CASSFGADTQYF.

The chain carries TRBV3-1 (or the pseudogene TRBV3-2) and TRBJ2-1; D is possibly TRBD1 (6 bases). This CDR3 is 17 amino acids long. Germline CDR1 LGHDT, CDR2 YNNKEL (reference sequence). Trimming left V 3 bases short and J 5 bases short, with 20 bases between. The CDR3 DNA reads TGTGCCAGCAGCCACATCCAGGGGATTGGACCTAACAATGAGCAGTTCTTC. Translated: CASSHIQGIGPNNEQFF.

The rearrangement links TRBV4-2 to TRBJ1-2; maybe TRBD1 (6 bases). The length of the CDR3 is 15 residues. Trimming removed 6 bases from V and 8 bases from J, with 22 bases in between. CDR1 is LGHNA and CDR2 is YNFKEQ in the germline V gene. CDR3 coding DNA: TGTGCCAGCAGGATTGGGCAGGGGCCGGATCGAGGCTACACCTTC. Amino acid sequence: CASRIGQGPDRGYTF.

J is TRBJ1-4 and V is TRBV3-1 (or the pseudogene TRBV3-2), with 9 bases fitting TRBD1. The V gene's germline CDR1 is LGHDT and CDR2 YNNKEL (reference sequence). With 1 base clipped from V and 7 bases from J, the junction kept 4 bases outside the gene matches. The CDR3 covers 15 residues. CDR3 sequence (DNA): TGTGCCAGCAGCCAAGGGGGACAGGGTGGTGAAAAACTGTTTTTT. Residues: CASSQGGQGGEKLFF.

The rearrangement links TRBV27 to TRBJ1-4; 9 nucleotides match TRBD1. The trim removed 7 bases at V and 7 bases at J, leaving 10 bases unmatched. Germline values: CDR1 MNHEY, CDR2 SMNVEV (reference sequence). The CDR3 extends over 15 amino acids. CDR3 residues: CASTSQGALGEKLFF. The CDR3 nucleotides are TGTGCCAGCACCTCACAGGGGGCGCTGGGTGAAAAACTGTTTTTT.

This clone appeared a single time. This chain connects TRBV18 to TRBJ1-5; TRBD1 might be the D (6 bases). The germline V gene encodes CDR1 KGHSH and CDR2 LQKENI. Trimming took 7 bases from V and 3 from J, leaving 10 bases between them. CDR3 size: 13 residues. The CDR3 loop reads CASFQGLNQPQHF. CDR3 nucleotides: TGTGCCAGCTTTCAGGGGCTCAATCAGCCCCAGCATTTT.

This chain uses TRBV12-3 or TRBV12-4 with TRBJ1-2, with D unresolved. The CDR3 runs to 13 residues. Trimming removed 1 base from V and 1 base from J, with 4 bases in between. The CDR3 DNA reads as TGTGCCAGCAGTTTAGACAGTAACTATGGCTACACCTTC. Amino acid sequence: CASSLDSNYGYTF.

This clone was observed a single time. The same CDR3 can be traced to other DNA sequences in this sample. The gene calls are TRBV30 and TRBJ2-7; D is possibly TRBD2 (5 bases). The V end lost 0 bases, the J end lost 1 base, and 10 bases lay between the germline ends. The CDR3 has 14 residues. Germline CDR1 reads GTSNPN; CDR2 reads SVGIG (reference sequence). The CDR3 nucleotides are TGTGCCTGGAGTGTATTGTCGGGGTCCTACGAGCAGTACTTC. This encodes CAWSVLSGSYEQYF.